Below are 15 T cell receptor beta chains sequenced from a single sample in a study of a mutant IDH1 vaccine in newly diagnosed glioma. Using immunoSEQ multiplex PCR, the repertoire was profiled, and TCRdb retains in-frame clones only, with some absent. The profile covers about 29,000 clones, with 75% to 90% appearing a single time and roughly 8% taken by the ten largest. The antigens of these receptors remain unknown. The time point denotes: week 23, last vaccination. The vaccine gave 300 ug of a 20-mer mutant IDH1 peptide subcutaneously per dose. This sample comprised PBMCs, obtained from a glioma patient whose treatment included an IDH1 peptide vaccine. These receptors came from a woman younger than 35 with glioma.

The chain employs TRBV4-2 and TRBJ1-1, with TRBD1 as a possible D gene (5 bases). Germline lookup yields CDR1 LGHNA and CDR2 YNFKEQ. The CDR3 is 15 residues long. V gave up 1 base and J gave up 10 bases, with 19 bases separating them. The DNA for the CDR3 is TGTGCCAGCAGCCAAGCGGAACAGGAAAGCTTCGGAGCTTTCTTT. Amino acids: CASSQAEQESFGAFF.

This clone was counted a single time. This rearrangement joins TRBV7-2 to TRBJ1-2; D gene uncertain. Trimming took 4 bases from V and 4 from J, leaving 16 bases between them. This CDR3 has 15 residues. Per the germline V gene, CDR1 is SGHTA and CDR2 is FQGNSA. CDR3 amino acids: CASSSRPGASYGYTF. CDR3 DNA: TGTGCCAGCAGCTCACGCCCCGGCGCCAGCTATGGCTACACCTTC.

The V gene is TRBV7-9, the J gene TRBJ2-7; possibly TRBD2 for D (6 bases). The germline CDR1 and CDR2 sequences are SEHNR and FQNEAQ (reference sequence). Trimming removed 2 bases at V and 6 bases at J, with 17 bases between. The CDR3 is 15 amino acids. The CDR3 is CASSLIPGGVGEQYF. The DNA of the CDR3 is TGTGCCAGCAGCTTAATCCCCGGGGGAGTCGGCGAGCAGTACTTC.

This rearrangement joins TRBV5-1 to TRBJ1-5; D not certain. V dropped 0 bases and J dropped 4 bases, with 11 bases sitting between them. Germline V gene data show CDR1 as SGHRS and CDR2 as YFSETQ. This CDR3 contains 15 residues. The CDR3 sequence is CASSLGYGLNQPQHF. In DNA form, the CDR3 reads TGCGCCAGCAGCTTGGGTTACGGCTTAAATCAGCCCCAGCATTTT.

This clone appeared a single time. The chain couples TRBV10-3 to TRBJ1-6, with 8 nucleotides matching TRBD1. V shed 6 bases and J 7 bases; nucleotides not matched to a gene: 2. Germline V gives CDR1 ENHRY, CDR2 SYGVKD. The CDR3 covers 13 residues. The DNA for the CDR3 is TGTGCCATCAGGGACAGGGAAAATTCACCCCTCCACTTT. Its protein is CAIRDRENSPLHF.

The genes are TRBV4-2 and TRBJ2-7, with unresolved D. This CDR3 spans 14 amino acids. Germline-derived CDR1 and CDR2 are LGHNA and YNFKEQ. V was trimmed by 0 bases and J by 0 bases, leaving 6 bases between them. The CDR3 protein is CASSQEGYSYEQYF. CDR3 sequence (DNA): TGTGCCAGCAGCCAAGAGGGGTACTCCTACGAGCAGTACTTC.

This clone was recorded only once. V and J are TRBV2 and TRBJ2-7; D is ambiguous. Germline loops: CDR1 SNHLY, CDR2 FYNNEI. The CDR3 consists of 13 residues. V was clipped by 2 bases and J by 3 bases, with 8 bases between them. CDR3 sequence (DNA): TGTGCCAGCAGTGAAATGTCGATCTACGAGCAGTACTTC. Its translation: CASSEMSIYEQYF.

This clone was counted a single time. The rearrangement links TRBV19 to TRBJ2-1, with D hard to call. The CDR3 is 15 residues long. Deletions cut 5 bases from V and 4 bases from J, with 15 bases between. Germline CDR1 reads LNHDA; CDR2 reads SQIVND (reference sequence). In DNA, the CDR3 is TGTGCCAGTAGTCCCCGTCGAGAAGGATACAATGAGCAGTTCTTC. Protein product: CASSPRREGYNEQFF.

This clone turned up a few times. This sequence joins TRBV2 and TRBJ1-6, with TRBD1 matching over 9 bases. The CDR3 length is 17 residues. V was pared by 4 bases and J by 4 bases, with 8 bases of the junction left unmatched. Germline CDR1 reads SNHLY; CDR2 reads FYNNEI. Here the CDR3 DNA reads TGTGCCAGCAGTGGACGAAGTGGACAGGGGTATAATTCACCCCTCCACTTT. Its translation is CASSGRSGQGYNSPLHF.

The chain couples TRBV7-6 to TRBJ2-5; D may be TRBD2 (6 bases). The CDR3 totals 15 residues. Per germline, CDR1 SGHVS and CDR2 FNYEAQ. Trimming removed 0 bases at V and 1 base at J, with 9 bases between. The CDR3 spells CASSLAGGAQETQYF. The CDR3 DNA sequence: TGTGCCAGCAGCTTAGCGGGCGGGGCCCAAGAGACCCAGTACTTC.

The chain combines TRBV6-6 with TRBJ1-1; D gene uncertain. The CDR3 length is 13 residues. Germline CDR1 MNHNY, CDR2 SVGAGI (reference sequence). The germline V and J ends were trimmed by 6 bases and 4 bases, with 12 bases remaining between them. In DNA form, the CDR3 reads TGTGCCAGCAGCCAAAAAGTGGGCACTGAAGCTTTCTTT. This sequence encodes CASSQKVGTEAFF.

The chain uses TRBV5-8 and TRBJ1-4; 9 bases fit TRBD1. CDR1 and CDR2 (germline): SGHTS, YDEGEE. The J segment lost 8 bases and the V segment lost 4 bases, leaving 9 bases of the junction unmatched. The CDR3 covers 15 residues. The CDR3 protein is CASSRPGQGVEKLFF. As DNA, the CDR3 is TGTGCCAGCAGCAGGCCGGGACAGGGAGTCGAAAAACTGTTTTTT.

V is TRBV5-1 and J is TRBJ2-7, with D perhaps matching TRBD1 (5 bases). Germline V gene sequence: CDR1 SGHRS, CDR2 YFSETQ. The ends were cut back, 0 bases at V and 3 bases at J, with 16 bases in the middle. The CDR3 loop spans 16 amino acids. The CDR3 region has the DNA TGCGCCAGCAGCTTGGGAGAAGTACAGGTGTTCTACGAGCAGTACTTC. Translating gives CASSLGEVQVFYEQYF.

The V and J genes are TRBV7-9 and TRBJ1-1; weak D call: TRBD1 (5 bases). Germline-derived CDR1 and CDR2 are SEHNR and FQNEAQ (reference sequence). Trimming shortened V by 3 bases and J by 5 bases, and 10 bases separated the two germline ends. The CDR3 loop spans 13 amino acids. The CDR3 protein is CASSLRGGTEAFF. The CDR3 bases are TGTGCCAGCAGCTTGAGGGGCGGGACTGAAGCTTTCTTT.

The chain combines TRBV28 with TRBJ1-5; D ambiguous. This CDR3 has 15 amino acids. The V gene lost 7 bases and the J gene lost 4 bases, with 17 bases spanning the gap. Germline V gene sequence: CDR1 MDHEN, CDR2 SYDVKM. The CDR3 loop is CASIKRIPLNQPQHF. The DNA for the CDR3 is TGTGCCAGCATTAAGAGAATACCACTGAATCAGCCCCAGCATTTT.